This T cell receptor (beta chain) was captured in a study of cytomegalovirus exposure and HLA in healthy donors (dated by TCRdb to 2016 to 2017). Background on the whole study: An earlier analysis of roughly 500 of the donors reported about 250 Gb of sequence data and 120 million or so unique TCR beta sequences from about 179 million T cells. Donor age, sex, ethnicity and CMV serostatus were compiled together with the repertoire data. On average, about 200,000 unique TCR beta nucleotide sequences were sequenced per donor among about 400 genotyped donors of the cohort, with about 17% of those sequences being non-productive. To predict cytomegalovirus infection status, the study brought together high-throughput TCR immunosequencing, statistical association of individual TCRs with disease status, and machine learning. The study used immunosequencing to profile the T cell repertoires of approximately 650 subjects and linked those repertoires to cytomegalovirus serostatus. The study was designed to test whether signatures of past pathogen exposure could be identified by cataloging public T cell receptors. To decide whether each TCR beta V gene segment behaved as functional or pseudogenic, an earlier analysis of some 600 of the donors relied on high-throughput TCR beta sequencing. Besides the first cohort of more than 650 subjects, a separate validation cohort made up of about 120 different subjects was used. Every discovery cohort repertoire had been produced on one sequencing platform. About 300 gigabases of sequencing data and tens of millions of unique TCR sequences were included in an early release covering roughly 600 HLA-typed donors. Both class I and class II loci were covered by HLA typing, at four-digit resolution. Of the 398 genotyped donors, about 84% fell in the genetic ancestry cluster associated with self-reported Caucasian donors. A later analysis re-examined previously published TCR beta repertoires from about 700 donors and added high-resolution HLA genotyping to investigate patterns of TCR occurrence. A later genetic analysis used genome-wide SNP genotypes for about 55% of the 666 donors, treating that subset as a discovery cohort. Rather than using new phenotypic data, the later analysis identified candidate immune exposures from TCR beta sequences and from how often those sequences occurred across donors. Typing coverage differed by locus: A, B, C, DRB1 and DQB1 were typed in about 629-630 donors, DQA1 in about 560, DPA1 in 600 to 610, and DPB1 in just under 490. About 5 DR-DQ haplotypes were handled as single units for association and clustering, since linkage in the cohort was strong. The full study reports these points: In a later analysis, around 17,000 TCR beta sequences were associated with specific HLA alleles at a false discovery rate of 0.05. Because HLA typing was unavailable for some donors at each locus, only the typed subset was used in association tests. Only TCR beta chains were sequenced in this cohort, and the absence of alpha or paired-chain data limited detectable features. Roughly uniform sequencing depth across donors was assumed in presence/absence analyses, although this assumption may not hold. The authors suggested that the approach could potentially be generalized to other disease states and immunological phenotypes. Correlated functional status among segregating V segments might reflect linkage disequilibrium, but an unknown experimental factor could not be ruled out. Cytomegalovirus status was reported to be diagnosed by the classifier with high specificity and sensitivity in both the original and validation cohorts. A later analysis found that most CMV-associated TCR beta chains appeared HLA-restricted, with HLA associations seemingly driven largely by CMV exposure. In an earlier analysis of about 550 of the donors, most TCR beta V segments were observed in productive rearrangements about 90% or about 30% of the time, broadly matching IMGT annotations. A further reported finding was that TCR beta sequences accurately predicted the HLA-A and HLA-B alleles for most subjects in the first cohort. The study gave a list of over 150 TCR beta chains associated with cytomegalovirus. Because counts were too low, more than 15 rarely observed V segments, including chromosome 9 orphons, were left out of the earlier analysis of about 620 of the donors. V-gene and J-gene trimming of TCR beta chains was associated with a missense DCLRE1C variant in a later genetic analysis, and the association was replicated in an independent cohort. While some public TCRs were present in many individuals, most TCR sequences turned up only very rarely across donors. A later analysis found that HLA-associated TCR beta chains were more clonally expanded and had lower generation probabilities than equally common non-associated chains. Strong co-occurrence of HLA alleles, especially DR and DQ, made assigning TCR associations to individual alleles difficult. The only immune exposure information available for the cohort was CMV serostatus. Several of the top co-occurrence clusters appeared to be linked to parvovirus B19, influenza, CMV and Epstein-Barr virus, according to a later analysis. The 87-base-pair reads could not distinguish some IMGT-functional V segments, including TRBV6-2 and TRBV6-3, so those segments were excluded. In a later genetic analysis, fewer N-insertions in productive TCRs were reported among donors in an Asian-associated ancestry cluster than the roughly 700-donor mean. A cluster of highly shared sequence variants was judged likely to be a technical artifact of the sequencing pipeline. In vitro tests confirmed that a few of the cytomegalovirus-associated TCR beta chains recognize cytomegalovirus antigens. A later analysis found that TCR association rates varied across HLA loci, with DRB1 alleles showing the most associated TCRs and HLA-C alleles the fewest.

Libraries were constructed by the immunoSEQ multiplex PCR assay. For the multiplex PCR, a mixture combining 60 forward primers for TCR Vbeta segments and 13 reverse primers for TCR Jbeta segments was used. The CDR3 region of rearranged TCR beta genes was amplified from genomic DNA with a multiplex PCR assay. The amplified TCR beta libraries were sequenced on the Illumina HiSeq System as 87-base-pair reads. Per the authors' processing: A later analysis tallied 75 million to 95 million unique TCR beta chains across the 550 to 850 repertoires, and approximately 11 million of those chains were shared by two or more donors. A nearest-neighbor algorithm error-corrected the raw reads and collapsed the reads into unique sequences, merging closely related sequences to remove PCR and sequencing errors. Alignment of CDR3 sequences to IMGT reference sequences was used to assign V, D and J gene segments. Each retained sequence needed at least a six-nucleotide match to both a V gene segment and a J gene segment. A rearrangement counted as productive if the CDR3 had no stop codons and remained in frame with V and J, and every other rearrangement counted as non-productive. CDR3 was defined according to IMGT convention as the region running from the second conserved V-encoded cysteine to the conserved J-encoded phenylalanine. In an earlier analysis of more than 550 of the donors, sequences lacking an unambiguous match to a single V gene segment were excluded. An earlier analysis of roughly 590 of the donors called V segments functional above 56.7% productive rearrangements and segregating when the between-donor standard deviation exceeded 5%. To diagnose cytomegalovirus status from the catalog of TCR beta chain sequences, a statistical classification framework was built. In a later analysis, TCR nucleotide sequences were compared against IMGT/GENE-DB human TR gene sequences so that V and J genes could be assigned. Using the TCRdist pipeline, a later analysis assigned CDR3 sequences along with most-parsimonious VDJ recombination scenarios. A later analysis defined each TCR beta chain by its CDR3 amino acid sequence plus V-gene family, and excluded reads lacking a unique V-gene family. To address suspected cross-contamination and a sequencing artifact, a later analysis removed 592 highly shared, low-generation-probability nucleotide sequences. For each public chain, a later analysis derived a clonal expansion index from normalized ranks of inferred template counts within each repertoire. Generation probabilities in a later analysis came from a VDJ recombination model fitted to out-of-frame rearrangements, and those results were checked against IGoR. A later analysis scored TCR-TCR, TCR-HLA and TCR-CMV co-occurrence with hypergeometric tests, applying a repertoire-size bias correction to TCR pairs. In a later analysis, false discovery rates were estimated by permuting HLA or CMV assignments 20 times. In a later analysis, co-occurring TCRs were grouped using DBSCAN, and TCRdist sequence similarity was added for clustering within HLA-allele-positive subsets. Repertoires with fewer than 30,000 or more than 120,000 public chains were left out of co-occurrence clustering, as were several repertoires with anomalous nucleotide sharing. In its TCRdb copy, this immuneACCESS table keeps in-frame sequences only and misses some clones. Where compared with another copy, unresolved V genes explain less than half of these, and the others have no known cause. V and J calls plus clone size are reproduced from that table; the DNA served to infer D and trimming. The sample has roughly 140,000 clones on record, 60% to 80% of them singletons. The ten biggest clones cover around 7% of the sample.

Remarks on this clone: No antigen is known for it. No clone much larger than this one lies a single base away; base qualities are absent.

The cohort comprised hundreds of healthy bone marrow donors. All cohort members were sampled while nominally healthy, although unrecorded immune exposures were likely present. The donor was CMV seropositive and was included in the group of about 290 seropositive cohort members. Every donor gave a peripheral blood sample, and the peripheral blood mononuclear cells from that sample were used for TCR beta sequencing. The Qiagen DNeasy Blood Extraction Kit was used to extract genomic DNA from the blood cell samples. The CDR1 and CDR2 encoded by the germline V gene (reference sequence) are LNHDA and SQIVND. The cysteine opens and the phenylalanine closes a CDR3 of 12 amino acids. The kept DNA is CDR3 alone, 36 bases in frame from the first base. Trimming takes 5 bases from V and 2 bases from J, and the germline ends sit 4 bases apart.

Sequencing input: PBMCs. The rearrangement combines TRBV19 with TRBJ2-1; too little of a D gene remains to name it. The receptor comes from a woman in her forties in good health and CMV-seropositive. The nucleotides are TGTGCCAGTAGTCCTACCTACAATGAGCAGTTCTTC. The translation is CASSPTYNEQFF.